This T cell receptor (beta chain) is from a study of blood T cell repertoires in COVID-19. Only in-frame clones appear in the TCRdb table, and some are missing; sequencing was by immunoSEQ multiplex PCR. The repertoire consists of about 230,000 clones, with roughly 85% occurring once and the leading ten covering 4% to 6%. With 5 bases clipped from V and 2 bases from J, the junction kept 4 bases outside the gene matches. The V gene's germline CDR1 is KGHDR and CDR2 SFDVKD. The CDR3 contains 15 residues. This receptor was obtained from a man aged 45 to 65 with COVID-19, enrolled during active disease. The chain couples TRBV24-1 to TRBJ1-5; 8 bases are shared with TRBD1. Sample: peripheral blood. The CDR3 nucleotides read TGTGCCACCAGTGCCCCAGGGGGCGGCAATCAGCCCCAGCATTTT. Protein product: CATSAPGGGNQPQHF.